The sequence of this TCR beta chain was determined in a study of T cell changes during pregnancy in multiple sclerosis. V dropped 8 bases and J dropped 0 bases, with 8 bases sitting between them. From germline, CDR1 is MNHEY and CDR2 SMNVEV (reference sequence). CDR3 size: 12 residues. Only in-frame clones appear in the TCRdb table, and some are missing; sequencing was by immunoSEQ multiplex PCR. The data hold some 85,000 clones, with 94% observed a single time. The source of this sequence is a female donor with multiple sclerosis, enrolled in a pregnancy study. J is TRBJ2-7 and V is TRBV27; the D gene is possibly TRBD1 (6 bases). The material was peripheral blood, obtained in the third trimester of pregnancy. Written as DNA, the CDR3 is TGTGCCAGCGGACAGAGCTCCTACGAGCAGTACTTC. It codes for CASGQSSYEQYF.